These 24 T cell receptor beta chains were all obtained from the same sample, sequenced in a study of blood T cells in healthy people across ages. A second PCR, run for roughly 7 to 11 cycles, used a sample-barcoded 5' primer plus a J-beta primer mix. TCRdb re-called the 5' RACE reads through MiXCR, storing one row per CDR3 protein. The repertoire holds about 1,600,000 distinct CDR3 sequences, with 42% as singletons. Material for sequencing was blood. These receptors were collected from a woman aged 18-29 years in good health.

This clonotype was detected a few times. The chain links TRBV15 to TRBJ1-2; no reliable D call. V lost 1 base to trimming and J lost 1 base, with 10 bases between them. CDR3 length equals 15 residues. In germline, CDR1 is LNHNV, CDR2 YYDKDF (reference sequence). CDR3 region: CATSRAWTGNYGYTF. In DNA, the CDR3 is TGTGCCACCAGCAGAGCTTGGACGGGTAACTATGGCTACACCTTC.

The gene calls are TRBV28 and TRBJ1-4, with D possibly being TRBD1 (6 bases). Trimming removed 5 bases at V and 5 bases at J, with 15 bases between. CDR3 length: 15 amino acids. Germline CDR1 and CDR2: MDHEN and SYDVKM. CDR3 in amino acids: CASSPGTSSNEKLFF. The DNA for the CDR3 is TGTGCCAGCAGTCCGGGGACAAGCTCCAATGAAAAACTGTTTTTT.

This chain connects TRBV6-5 to TRBJ1-1; 8 positions agree with TRBD1. The CDR3 consists of 15 residues. Germline values: CDR1 MNHEY, CDR2 SVGAGI. V lost 7 bases, J lost 2 bases, and 9 bases stayed unmatched. CDR3 sequence (DNA): TGTGCCAGCATCACCAAGGGACAGGCTAACACTGAAGCTTTCTTT. Its translation is CASITKGQANTEAFF.

This chain links TRBV19 with TRBJ2-7, with 8 bases fitting TRBD1. V shed 7 bases, J shed 2 bases, and the junction held 7 bases outside the gene matches. Germline V CDR1 and CDR2: LNHDA, SQIVND (reference sequence). The CDR3 consists of 14 residues. The CDR3 loop is CASTQGQGTYEQYF. Here the CDR3 DNA reads TGTGCCAGTACTCAAGGACAGGGAACCTACGAGCAGTACTTC.

This clonotype came up a few times. The V call is TRBV20-1, the J call TRBJ2-7; D is unresolved. V dropped 6 bases and J dropped 0 bases, with 15 bases sitting between them. The CDR3 spans 14 residues. Germline CDR1 is DFQATT and CDR2 is SNEGSKA (reference sequence). The CDR3 DNA is TGCAGTGCCCAGAATGCAGCGAGCTCCTACGAGCAGTACTTC. This sequence encodes CSAQNAASSYEQYF.

The chain employs TRBV7-8 and TRBJ2-1, with a weak D call TRBD2 (6 bases). This CDR3 is built from 14 residues. Trimming shortened V by 3 bases and J by 3 bases, and 9 bases separated the two germline ends. The germline V gene encodes CDR1 SGHVS and CDR2 FQNEAQ. The CDR3 sequence: CASSFGDFYNEQFF. The DNA for the CDR3 is TGTGCCAGCAGCTTTGGGGACTTCTACAATGAGCAGTTCTTC.

This chain uses TRBV7-2 with TRBJ2-1; D may be TRBD2 (5 bases). V was clipped by 0 bases and J by 2 bases, with 11 bases between them. Germline CDR1 and CDR2: SGHTA and FQGNSA. The CDR3 length is 16 residues. The CDR3 sequence: CASSLAFSGAYNEQFF. The CDR3 region has the DNA TGTGCCAGCAGCTTAGCCTTCAGCGGCGCCTACAATGAGCAGTTCTTC.

The chain links TRBV7-6 to TRBJ2-7, with 8 bases fitting TRBD1. V trimming: 5 bases; J trimming: 2 bases; junction bases outside the gene matches: 11. This CDR3 region has 16 residues. Germline V gives CDR1 SGHVS, CDR2 FNYEAQ. CDR3 residues: CASSATLAGGPYEQYF. For the CDR3, the DNA is TGTGCCAGCAGCGCTACGTTAGCAGGGGGCCCCTACGAGCAGTACTTC.

This clonotype has more than one count but fewer than ten. The chain uses TRBV6-6 and TRBJ2-3, with 9 bases aligning to TRBD2. Germline CDR1 and CDR2: MNHNY and SVGAGI (reference sequence). The junction had 8 bases not matched to a gene; V was cut back by 2 bases and J by 5 bases. The CDR3 sequence is 16 residues long. CDR3 DNA: TGTGCCAGCAGTTACCCGGCGGGGGGGCGGGAAGATACGCAGTATTTT. Protein: CASSYPAGGREDTQYF.

This chain uses TRBV6-1 with TRBJ1-2; D perhaps matches TRBD1 (5 bases). The CDR3 has 16 residues. Per germline, CDR1 MNHNS and CDR2 SASEGT. V lost 2 bases, J lost 6 bases, and 19 bases lay in between. Written as DNA, the CDR3 is TGTGCCAGCAGTGAAATGCCCGGGACCGCTTACGATGGCTACACCTTC. It is translated as CASSEMPGTAYDGYTF.

The genes are TRBV10-3 and TRBJ2-1; no clear D gene. Trimming took off 4 bases at V and 7 bases at J, with 8 bases between the two ends. This CDR3 comprises 12 residues. Germline loops: CDR1 ENHRY, CDR2 SYGVKD. CDR3 region: CAISADSNEQFF. The CDR3 DNA sequence: TGTGCCATCAGTGCAGATTCGAATGAGCAGTTCTTC.

This clonotype was seen just once. This chain links TRBV6-6 with TRBJ2-7; D may be TRBD1 (6 bases). Trimming removed 7 bases from V and 0 bases from J, with 13 bases in between. CDR3 length: 14 amino acids. Germline CDR1 and CDR2: MNHNY and SVGAGI (reference sequence). The CDR3 DNA sequence: TGTGCCAGCAAAGAAGGGACAAGCTCCTACGAGCAGTACTTC. It is translated as CASKEGTSSYEQYF.

The sample holds a few counts of this clonotype. The rearrangement links TRBV6-5 to TRBJ2-3; 12 bases are a match to TRBD1. The CDR3 sequence is 17 residues long. Germline V CDR1 and CDR2: MNHEY, SVGAGI. After removal of 0 bases from V and 6 bases from J, the junction contained 7 bases not matched to a gene. The CDR3 sequence: CASSYSITGTGGDTQYF. For the CDR3, the DNA is TGTGCCAGCAGTTACTCTATAACCGGGACAGGGGGCGATACGCAGTATTTT.

J is TRBJ2-5 and V is TRBV20-1; D is tentatively TRBD1 or TRBD2 (6 bases each). There are 15 residues in the CDR3. V was trimmed by 1 base and J by 0 bases, leaving 12 bases between them. CDR1 DFQATT and CDR2 SNEGSKA come from the germline V gene (reference sequence). CDR3 DNA sequence: TGCAGTGCTAGAGGGGGGGCCCTGTACCAAGAGACCCAGTACTTC. It translates to CSARGGALYQETQYF.

This chain connects TRBV6-6 to TRBJ1-4, with D perhaps TRBD1 (6 bases). The V gene lost 6 bases and the J gene lost 12 bases, with 17 bases spanning the gap. The germline gives CDR1 MNHNY, CDR2 SVGAGI (reference sequence). The CDR3 consists of 13 residues. This CDR3 reads CASRPVETGELFF. The CDR3 coding sequence is TGTGCCAGCAGGCCGGTGGAGACAGGAGAACTGTTTTTT.

The chain carries TRBV28 and TRBJ1-1, with D perhaps matching TRBD1 (6 bases). This CDR3 is built from 13 residues. V lost 7 bases and J lost 6, with 15 bases in between. The germline gives CDR1 MDHEN, CDR2 SYDVKM. For the CDR3, the DNA is TGTGCCAGCACCTGGGGGGGCGCCGCTGAAGCTTTCTTT. The encoded protein is CASTWGGAAEAFF.

This rearrangement joins TRBV21-1 to TRBJ2-1; the tabulated D call, TRBD1, remains unverified against the DNA. TRBV21-1 is reported as a pseudogene. The CDR3 spans 16 residues. CDR3 sequence: CASRDRDRAPYNEQFF. CDR3 DNA sequence: TGTGCCAGCAGGGACCGGGACAGGGCCCCCTACAATGAGCAGTTCTTC.

This clonotype was observed a few times. V gene TRBV5-1 combines with J gene TRBJ1-2; TRBD1 matches 11 bases. The J segment lost 9 bases and the V segment lost 4 bases, leaving 11 bases of the junction unmatched. CDR1 is SGHRS, CDR2 YFSETQ, per germline. The CDR3 loop spans 15 amino acids. For the CDR3, the DNA is TGCGCCAGCAGCCTCTCGGGACAGGGGGTTCAGAGCTACACCTTC. Amino acids: CASSLSGQGVQSYTF. The complete variable domain, with remaining parts taken from reference TRBV5-1 and TRBJ1-2, reads KAGVTQTPRYLIKTRGQQVTLSCSPISGHRSVSWYQQTPGQGLQFLFEYFSETQRNKGNFPGRFSGRQFSNSRSEMNVSTLELGDSALYLCASSLSGQGVQSYTFGSGTRLTVV.

This clonotype was seen a handful of times. This chain uses TRBV20-1 with TRBJ1-1, with D perhaps TRBD1 (6 bases). The CDR3 runs to 13 residues. Germline V CDR1 and CDR2: DFQATT, SNEGSKA (reference sequence). Trimming left V 5 bases short and J 4 bases short, with 14 bases between. The CDR3 bases are TGCAGTGCTGCCACCCAGGGGTTCACTGAAGCTTTCTTT. It specifies CSAATQGFTEAFF.

This clonotype showed up just a few times. The chain joins TRBV6-1 to TRBJ2-1, with D maybe TRBD1 (5 bases). This CDR3 contains 13 residues. Germline CDR1 and CDR2: MNHNS and SASEGT. V lost 5 bases and J 9 bases, leaving 14 bases between the germline ends. CDR3 nucleotides: TGTGCCAGCAGTAGGCAGACAGAAGGTGAGCAGTTCTTC. Protein sequence: CASSRQTEGEQFF.

This clonotype showed up just a few times. The chain uses TRBV7-9 and TRBJ2-5, with a tentative D call TRBD1 (5 bases). V dropped 5 bases and J dropped 1 base, with 17 bases sitting between them. The CDR3 is 16 residues long. Germline assignment: CDR1 SEHNR and CDR2 FQNEAQ (reference sequence). The CDR3 here is CASSPGIGDPQETQYF. The CDR3 DNA reads TGTGCCAGCAGCCCCGGTATAGGGGATCCCCAAGAGACCCAGTACTTC.

This clonotype has only a few counts. This chain uses TRBV6-1 with TRBJ2-5; TRBD2 matches at 12 bases. There are 17 residues in the CDR3. The V gene's germline CDR1 is MNHNS and CDR2 SASEGT. J gave up 2 bases and V 4 bases, and 8 bases lay outside the gene matches. CDR3 sequence reads: CASSGGSTSGGQETQYF. Written as DNA, the CDR3 is TGTGCCAGCAGTGGAGGGTCGACTAGCGGGGGACAAGAGACCCAGTACTTC.

This clonotype was recorded many times. V is TRBV12-3 or TRBV12-4 and J is TRBJ2-7; 10 nucleotides line up with TRBD1. Losses at the gene ends were 7 bases for V and 3 bases for J; bases not matched to a gene: 12. CDR3 length equals 16 residues. CDR3 coding DNA: TGTGCCAGCAACGGTCCGGGCCGGACAGGGGGCTACGAGCAGTACTTC. Amino acids: CASNGPGRTGGYEQYF.

The chain is built from TRBV28 and TRBJ1-2; the match to TRBD1 covers 12 bases. V gave up 2 bases and J gave up 7 bases; unmatched junction bases: 5. Germline-derived CDR1 and CDR2 are MDHEN and SYDVKM. The CDR3 sequence is 15 residues long. CDR3: CASSLGGQGAPGYTF. In DNA, the CDR3 is TGTGCCAGCAGTTTAGGGGGACAGGGGGCGCCTGGCTACACCTTC.